This T cell receptor (beta chain) was retrieved from a study of blood T cell repertoires in COVID-19. Study in general: In each case, the material was cDNA or gDNA derived from T cells, B-cell-depleted T cells, or PBMCs.

Original processing notes: Reference gene primer amplification yielded estimated nucleated cell counts. Generated by immunoSEQ multiplex PCR, the TCRdb table keeps only in-frame clones and is missing some. D and trimming were read from the DNA, whereas the V and J calls and clone size are those reported in that table. Among around 57,000 clones listed, about 90% were seen once. From germline, CDR1 is LNHDA and CDR2 SQIVND (reference sequence). The V and J ends lost 5 bases and 4 bases, in that order; junction bases with no gene match: 2. The CDR3 spans 16 residues. The material sequenced was peripheral blood. The chain combines TRBV19 with TRBJ2-1, with 16 bases fitting TRBD2. This TCR was recovered from an elderly woman with active COVID-19. DNA of the CDR3: TGTGCCAGTAGTGCGGGACTAGCGGGGGGGTACAATGAGCAGTTCTTC. Translation gives CASSAGLAGGYNEQFF.